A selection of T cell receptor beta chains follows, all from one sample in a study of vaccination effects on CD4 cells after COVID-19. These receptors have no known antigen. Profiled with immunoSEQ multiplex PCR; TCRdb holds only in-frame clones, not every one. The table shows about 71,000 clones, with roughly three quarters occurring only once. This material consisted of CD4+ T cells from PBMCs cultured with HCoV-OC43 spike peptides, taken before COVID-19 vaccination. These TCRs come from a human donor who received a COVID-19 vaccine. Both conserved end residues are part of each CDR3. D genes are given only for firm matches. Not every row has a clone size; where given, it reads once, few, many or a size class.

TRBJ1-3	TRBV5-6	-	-	TGTGCCAGCAGCTTGGGTAGGTTCGGAAACACCATATATTTT	CASSLGRFGNTIYF
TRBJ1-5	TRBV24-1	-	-	TGTGCCACCAGGGGTGACAGCAATCAGCCCCAGCATTTT	CATRGDSNQPQHF
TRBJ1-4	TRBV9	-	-	TGTGCCAGCAGCGCCAGTTCCCTCTATAATGAAAAACTGTTTTTT	CASSASSLYNEKLFF
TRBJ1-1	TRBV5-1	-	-	TGCGCCAGCAGCCAAAACACTGAAGCTTTCTTT	CASSQNTEAFF
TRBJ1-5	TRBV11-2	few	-	TGTGCCAGCAGCCCAGGGGAGAAGGGGCAGCCCCAGCATTTT	CASSPGEKGQPQHF
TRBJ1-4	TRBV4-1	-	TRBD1	TGCGCCAGCAGCCCCCGGGGCAGGGGGTATAATGAAAAACTGTTTTTT	CASSPRGRGYNEKLFF
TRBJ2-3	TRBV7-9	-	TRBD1	TGTGCCAGCAGCTCGAGGACAGGGAAAACCACAGATACGCAGTATTTT	CASSSRTGKTTDTQYF
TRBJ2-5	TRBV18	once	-	TGTGCCAGCTCACCACTGGGGTTGACGAAAGGTGGGGAGACCCAGTACTTC	CASSPLGLTKGGETQYF
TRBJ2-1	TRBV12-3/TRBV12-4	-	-	TGTGCCAGCAGAAACCGGGGGTACATGGAGCAGTTCTTC	CASRNRGYMEQFF
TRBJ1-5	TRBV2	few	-	TGTGCCAGCAGTGACAGGGCTCAGCCCCAGCATTTT	CASSDRAQPQHF
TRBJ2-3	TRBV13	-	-	TGTGCCAGTAAAACCGGGGTCCACACAGATACGCAGTATTTT	CASKTGVHTDTQYF
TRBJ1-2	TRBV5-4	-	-	TGTGCCAGCAGCGCCCAGGGGTCATTCAATGGCTACACCTTC	CASSAQGSFNGYTF
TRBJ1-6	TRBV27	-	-	TGTGCCACCAGCGAGGGGTATAATTCACCCCTCCACTTT	CATSEGYNSPLHF
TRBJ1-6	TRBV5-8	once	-	TGTGCCAGCAGCTTGCATGGCAGGGGATATAATTCACCCCTCCACTTT	CASSLHGRGYNSPLHF
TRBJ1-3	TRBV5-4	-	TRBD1	TGTGCCAGCAGCCCCAACAGGGGTGGGAACACCATATATTTT	CASSPNRGGNTIYF
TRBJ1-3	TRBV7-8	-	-	TGTGCCAGCAGCTTAAACACAGGACGAACCTTAAACACCATATATTTT	CASSLNTGRTLNTIYF
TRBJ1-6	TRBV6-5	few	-	TGTGCCAGCAGTTACTCGACACAGATTAATTCACCCCTCCACTTT	CASSYSTQINSPLHF
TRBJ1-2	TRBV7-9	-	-	TGTGCCAGCAGCTTAAGTGGGGCCGGTGAGGGCTACACCTTC	CASSLSGAGEGYTF
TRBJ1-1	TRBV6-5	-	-	TGTGCCAGCAGACAGACAGGGAACACTGAAGCTTTCTTT	CASRQTGNTEAFF
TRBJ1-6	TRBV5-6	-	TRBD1	TGTGCCAGCAGCTATTCAGGGGGGTCCTATAATTCACCCCTCCACTTT	CASSYSGGSYNSPLHF
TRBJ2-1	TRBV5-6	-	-	TGTGCCAGCAGCTTATTCTCAGGGTTGGACAATGAGCAGTTCTTC	CASSLFSGLDNEQFF
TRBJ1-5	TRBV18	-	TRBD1	TGTGCCAGCTCACGGGGACAGGGACTGATTCAGCCCCAGCATTTT	CASSRGQGLIQPQHF
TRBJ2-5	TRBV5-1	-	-	TGCGCCAGTGTCCCGGGACGGGGTAGAGAGACCCAGTACTTC	CASVPGRGRETQYF
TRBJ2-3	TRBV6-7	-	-	TGTGCCAGCAGTCCGCGGGGCTTCCCGGGTACAGATACGCAGTATTTT	CASSPRGFPGTDTQYF
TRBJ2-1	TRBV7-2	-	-	TGTGCCAGCAGCTTAAGTAGGGTCGAACATGAGCAGTTCTTC	CASSLSRVEHEQFF
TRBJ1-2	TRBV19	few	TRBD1	TGTGCCAGTAGTCGCGCGGACAGGGGGGATCATGGCTACACCTTC	CASSRADRGDHGYTF
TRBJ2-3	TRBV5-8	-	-	TGTGCCAGCCCACTTGAACAAGGACTAAGCACAGATACGCAGTATTTT	CASPLEQGLSTDTQYF
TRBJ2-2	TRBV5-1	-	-	TGCGCCAGCAGCTTGATTGGGGGCACCGGGGAGCTGTTTTTT	CASSLIGGTGELFF
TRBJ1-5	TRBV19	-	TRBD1	TGTGCCAGTAGTACCGGGACACTGGGACAGCAGCCCCAGCATTTT	CASSTGTLGQQPQHF
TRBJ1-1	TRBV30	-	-	TGTGCCTGGAGTCAGAAACAGGGTTTTTCGGACACTGAAGCTTTCTTT	CAWSQKQGFSDTEAFF
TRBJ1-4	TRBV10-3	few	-	TGTGCCATCAGTGAGTCGAGGGATGCTAATGAAAAACTGTTTTTT	CAISESRDANEKLFF
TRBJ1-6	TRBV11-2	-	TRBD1	TGTGCCAGCAGCCAAACCGGCGGGACAGGGAGGTCACCCCTCCACTTT	CASSQTGGTGRSPLHF
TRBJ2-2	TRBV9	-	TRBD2	TGTGCCAGCAGTCATACCATACCAACCGGGACTAGCGGGGGGAACACCGGGGAGCTGTTTTTT	CASSHTIPTGTSGGNTGELFF
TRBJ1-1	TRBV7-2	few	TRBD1	TGTGCCAGCAGCGCTACCGGGACAGGGGGCCTTGAAGCTTTCTTT	CASSATGTGGLEAFF
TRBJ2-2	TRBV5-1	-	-	TGCGCCAGCAGTAGGTCTGCCGGGGAGCTGTTTTTT	CASSRSAGELFF
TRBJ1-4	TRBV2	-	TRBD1	TGTGCCAGCAGTAGACAGGGAGTTGACGAAAAACTGTTTTTT	CASSRQGVDEKLFF
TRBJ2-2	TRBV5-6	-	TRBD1	TGTGCCAGCAGCCTGGACAGGGGGGTGAACACCGGGGAGCTGTTTTTT	CASSLDRGVNTGELFF
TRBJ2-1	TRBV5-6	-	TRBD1	TGTGCCAGCAGCTCCAGGGGGTTGCCTCTTAATGAGCAGTTCTTC	CASSSRGLPLNEQFF
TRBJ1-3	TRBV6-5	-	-	TGTGCCAGCAGAGATGCAGGATACACCATATATTTT	CASRDAGYTIYF
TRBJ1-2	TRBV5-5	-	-	TGTGCCAGCAGCGTGATTCCGGGGGCTGATGGCTACACCTTC	CASSVIPGADGYTF
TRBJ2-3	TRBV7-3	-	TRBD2	TGTGCCAGCAGCTTATCCCCCCCAGCGGGGGGTAGAGATACGCAGTATTTT	CASSLSPPAGGRDTQYF
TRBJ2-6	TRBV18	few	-	TGTGCCAGCTCACCACGGGGGATCGGTCTGGCTGGGGCCAACGTCCTGACTTTC	CASSPRGIGLAGANVLTF
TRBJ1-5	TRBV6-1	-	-	TGTGCCAGCAGTGAGACGGGGAATCAGCCCCAGCATTTT	CASSETGNQPQHF
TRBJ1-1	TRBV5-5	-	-	TGTGCCAGCAGCTTGGCCCCGAACACTGAAGCTTTCTTT	CASSLAPNTEAFF
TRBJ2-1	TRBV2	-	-	TGTGCCAGCAGTGCTGTCTCCTACAATGAGCAGTTCTTC	CASSAVSYNEQFF
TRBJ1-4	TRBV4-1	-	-	TGCGCCAGCAGTCGAGCAACGACCGCAACTAATGAAAAACTGTTTTTT	CASSRATTATNEKLFF
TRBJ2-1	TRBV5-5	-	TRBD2	TGTGCCAGCAGCTTCTGGGTCGGGGGGGCTGGGAATGAGCAGTTCTTC	CASSFWVGGAGNEQFF
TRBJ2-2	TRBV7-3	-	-	TGTGCCAGCAGCCCTGACCTAAACACCGGGGAGCTGTTTTTT	CASSPDLNTGELFF
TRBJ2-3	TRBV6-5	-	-	TGTGCCAGCAGTTACTCGTCTCAATTTCATGCAGATACGCAGTATTTT	CASSYSSQFHADTQYF
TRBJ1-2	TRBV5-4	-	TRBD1	TGTGCCAGCAGCCCCGACAGGGCTAACTATGGCTACACCTTC	CASSPDRANYGYTF
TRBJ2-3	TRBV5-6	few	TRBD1	TGTGCCAGCAGCTCCCCAGGGGGCGTTGGCACAGATACGCAGTATTTT	CASSSPGGVGTDTQYF
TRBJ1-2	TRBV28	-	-	TGTGCCAGCAGTTTCTATCAGGGGCAAGGCTACACCTTC	CASSFYQGQGYTF
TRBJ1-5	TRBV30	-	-	TGTGCCTGGAGTGTACGTTTGGGGGGAAATCAGCCCCAGCATTTT	CAWSVRLGGNQPQHF